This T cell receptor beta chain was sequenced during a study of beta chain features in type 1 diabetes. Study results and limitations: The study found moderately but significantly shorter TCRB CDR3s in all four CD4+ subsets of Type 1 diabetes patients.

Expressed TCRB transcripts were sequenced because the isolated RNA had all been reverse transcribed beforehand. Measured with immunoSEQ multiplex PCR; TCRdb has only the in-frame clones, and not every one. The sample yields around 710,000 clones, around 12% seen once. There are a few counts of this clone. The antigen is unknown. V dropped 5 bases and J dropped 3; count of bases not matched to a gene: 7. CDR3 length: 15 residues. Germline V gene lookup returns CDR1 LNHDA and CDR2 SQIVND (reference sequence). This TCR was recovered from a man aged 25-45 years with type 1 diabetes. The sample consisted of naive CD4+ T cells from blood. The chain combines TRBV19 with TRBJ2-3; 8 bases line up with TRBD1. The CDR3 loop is CASSPRTGRTDTQYF. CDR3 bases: TGTGCCAGTAGTCCCAGGACAGGGCGTACAGATACGCAGTATTTT.